These 28 T cell receptor beta chains originate from one sample sequenced in a study of blood T cell repertoires in COVID-19. Using immunoSEQ multiplex PCR, the repertoire was profiled, and TCRdb retains in-frame clones only, with some absent. Of approximately 97,000 clones listed, roughly 81% are singletons. What was sequenced was peripheral blood. The receptors were sampled from a man aged 35-49 years with active or convalescent COVID-19.

The V gene is TRBV27, the J gene TRBJ1-4; unclear D gene. Germline V gene sequence: CDR1 MNHEY, CDR2 SMNVEV (reference sequence). Trimming removed 0 bases at V and 10 bases at J, with 12 bases between. This CDR3 is built from 14 residues. The CDR3, as DNA: TGTGCCAGCAGTTTATCCCTCCTTAGAGGAAAACTGTTTTTT. Protein product: CASSLSLLRGKLFF.

The genes are TRBV30 and TRBJ2-7; tentative D call: TRBD1 (5 bases). Trimming took 2 bases from V and 7 from J, leaving 12 bases between them. CDR1 and CDR2 from the germline V gene are GTSNPN and SVGIG (reference sequence). The CDR3 spans 12 residues. The CDR3 DNA reads as TGTGCCTGGAGTAGCCAGGGTTTTGAGCAGTACTTC. It yields the protein CAWSSQGFEQYF.

This clone was seen only once. CDR3 sequence: CASSLTLSGGTYNEQFF. CDR3 nucleotide sequence: TGCGCCAGCAGCTTGACTTTAAGCGGGGGGACTTACAATGAGCAGTTCTTC. This chain connects TRBV5-1 to TRBJ2-1; 9 bases fit TRBD2. This CDR3 has 17 amino acids. The V gene's germline CDR1 is SGHRS and CDR2 YFSETQ. V was clipped by 1 base and J by 4 bases; unmatched bases: 9.

The chain combines TRBV7-2 with TRBJ2-5; D may be TRBD2 (5 bases). Germline V gene lookup returns CDR1 SGHTA and CDR2 FQGNSA. The CDR3 extends over 12 amino acids. The V end lost 4 bases, the J end lost 9 bases, and 12 bases lay between the germline ends. The CDR3 nucleotides are TGTGCCAGCAGCTCCGCGCCAGCGGCCCAGTACTTC. This codes for CASSSAPAAQYF.

V is TRBV7-2 and J is TRBJ1-4; D remains ambiguous. CDR1 is SGHTA, CDR2 FQGNSA, per germline. The CDR3 runs to 15 residues. Trimming removed 0 bases from V and 7 bases from J, with 12 bases in between. CDR3 amino acids: CASSLAAGLREKLFF. The DNA of the CDR3 is TGTGCCAGCAGCTTAGCTGCGGGCCTCCGTGAAAAACTGTTTTTT.

The chain joins TRBV30 to TRBJ2-3; 12 bases agree with TRBD1. The CDR3 extends over 16 amino acids. V shed 2 bases, J shed 4 bases, and the junction held 7 bases outside the gene matches. Germline-derived CDR1 and CDR2 are GTSNPN and SVGIG (reference sequence). CDR3 sequence (DNA): TGTGCCTGGAGTCCCGGGACAGGGGGCCGACCAGATACGCAGTATTTT. It encodes CAWSPGTGGRPDTQYF.

The CDR3 protein is CASSQGAPQGYTF. CDR3 DNA sequence: TGTGCCAGCAGCCAGGGGGCCCCCCAAGGCTACACCTTC. This chain links TRBV3-1 (or the pseudogene TRBV3-2) with TRBJ1-2; perhaps TRBD1 as D (6 bases). Trimming cost V 3 bases and J 8 bases, with 13 bases left between them. Per germline, CDR1 LGHDT and CDR2 YNNKEL (reference sequence). The CDR3 has 13 residues.

The chain couples TRBV5-5 to TRBJ2-7; D ambiguous. There are 12 residues in the CDR3. In germline, CDR1 is SGHKS, CDR2 YYEKEE (reference sequence). The ends were cut back, 4 bases at V and 1 base at J, with 6 bases in the middle. CDR3 in DNA: TGTGCCAGCAGCGGTACATCCTACGAGCAGTACTTC. Translation gives CASSGTSYEQYF.

This clone was counted only a few times. The V and J genes are TRBV5-1 and TRBJ1-6; weak D call: TRBD1 (5 bases). The CDR3 is 16 amino acids. Trimming took 1 base from V and 8 from J, leaving 16 bases between them. The germline gives CDR1 SGHRS, CDR2 YFSETQ. The CDR3: CASSLRGVGEYSPLHF. The CDR3 nucleotides are TGCGCCAGCAGCTTGAGGGGTGTAGGCGAATATTCACCCCTCCACTTT.

CDR3 bases: TGTGCCAGCAGCCATAGCGGGGGGATCCGGACCCAGTACTTC. Amino acids: CASSHSGGIRTQYF. The chain is built from TRBV13 and TRBJ2-5, with TRBD2 matching over 10 bases. Per germline, CDR1 PRHDT and CDR2 FYEKMQ (reference sequence). This CDR3 is built from 14 residues. Trimming cost V 5 bases and J 7 bases; bases outside gene matches: 7.

This clone turned up a few times. The chain uses TRBV7-6 and TRBJ2-2, with 10 bases aligning to TRBD2. Germline values: CDR1 SGHVS, CDR2 FNYEAQ. This CDR3 is built from 16 residues. With V trimmed by 1 base and J by 7 bases, 6 bases remained unmatched. The CDR3 reads CASSLVTSGAGGELFF. CDR3 nucleotide sequence: TGTGCCAGCAGCTTAGTTACTAGCGGGGCAGGCGGGGAGCTGTTTTTT.

The chain combines TRBV7-2 with TRBJ2-1; TRBD2 agrees at 13 bases. J lost 2 bases, V lost 2 bases, and 0 bases had no gene match. This CDR3 region has 16 residues. From germline, CDR1 is SGHTA and CDR2 FQGNSA. The CDR3 reads CASSLTSGGAYNEQFF. The CDR3, as DNA: TGTGCCAGCAGCTTAACTAGCGGGGGGGCCTACAATGAGCAGTTCTTC.

The chain joins TRBV7-3 to TRBJ1-1; D is unresolved. The germline V gene has CDR1 SGHTA and CDR2 FQGTGA. The ends were cut back, 1 base at V and 8 bases at J, with 11 bases in the middle. The CDR3 has 13 amino acids. CDR3 nucleotide sequence: TGTGCCAGCAGCTTAAGCGCGGGGAGAGAAGCTTTCTTT. It yields the protein CASSLSAGREAFF. Variable domain in full (rest from reference TRBV7-3 and TRBJ1-1): GAGVSQTPSNKVTEKGKYVELRCDPISGHTALYWYRQSLGQGPEFLIYFQGTGAADDSGLPNDRFFAVRPEGSVSTLKIQRTERGDSAVYLCASSLSAGREAFFGQGTRLTVV.

The chain combines TRBV10-3 with TRBJ1-4; D is unresolved. Germline V gene sequence: CDR1 ENHRY, CDR2 SYGVKD. This CDR3 has 12 residues. V lost 11 bases and J lost 4, with 11 bases in between. CDR3 residues: CARPSGNEKLFF. The DNA of the CDR3 is TGTGCCCGGCCCTCAGGTAATGAAAAACTGTTTTTT.

This clone came up a few times. V usage is TRBV3-1 (or the pseudogene TRBV3-2) and J usage is TRBJ1-1; D is possibly TRBD1 (5 bases). Per the germline V gene, CDR1 is LGHDT and CDR2 is YNNKEL (reference sequence). V dropped 0 bases and J dropped 4 bases, with 21 bases sitting between them. The CDR3 covers 18 residues. The CDR3 DNA is TGTGCCAGCAGCCAAGATAAAGGAGCCTCGATTAGGGGCACTGAAGCTTTCTTT. This sequence encodes CASSQDKGASIRGTEAFF.

This clone appeared once. The V and J genes are TRBV3-1 (or the pseudogene TRBV3-2) and TRBJ1-4; a possible D gene is TRBD1 (5 bases). The CDR3 is made up of 16 amino acids. Germline values: CDR1 LGHDT, CDR2 YNNKEL (reference sequence). Trimming took 3 bases from V and 7 from J, leaving 18 bases between them. The CDR3 spells CASSHLWGGGSEKLFF. The CDR3 coding sequence is TGTGCCAGCAGCCACCTCTGGGGGGGAGGGAGTGAAAAACTGTTTTTT.

V gene TRBV19 combines with J gene TRBJ2-7, with 11 bases that match TRBD2. Germline CDR1 LNHDA, CDR2 SQIVND (reference sequence). CDR3 size: 16 residues. J gave up 6 bases and V 4 bases, and 11 bases lay outside the gene matches. CDR3 protein: CASSRQTTSGGSEQYF. CDR3 coding DNA: TGTGCCAGTAGTAGACAGACAACTAGCGGGGGAAGCGAGCAGTACTTC.

The rearrangement links TRBV5-1 to TRBJ2-3; weak D call: TRBD2 (5 bases). This CDR3 has 13 residues. CDR1 is SGHRS, CDR2 YFSETQ, per germline. The V end lost 1 base, the J end lost 5 bases, and 8 bases lay between the germline ends. The CDR3 reads CASSLNRGDTQYF. CDR3 in DNA: TGCGCCAGCAGCTTGAATCGGGGAGATACGCAGTATTTT.

The chain couples TRBV7-2 to TRBJ1-5; no definite D call. The V end was cut by 5 bases, the J end by 2 bases, with 13 bases between. Germline loops: CDR1 SGHTA, CDR2 FQGNSA. The CDR3 contains 15 residues. Here the CDR3 DNA reads TGTGCCAGCAGCCACAGCACGTTCGGCAATCAGCCCCAGCATTTT. It codes for CASSHSTFGNQPQHF.

This clone has more than one count but fewer than ten. The genes are TRBV10-2 and TRBJ2-2; TRBD1 matches 12 bases. Trimming removed 2 bases from V and 6 bases from J; junction bases left unmatched: 4. Germline-derived CDR1 and CDR2 are WSHSY and SAAADI. The CDR3 loop spans 16 amino acids. CDR3 sequence reads: CASSERGQGASGELFF. The CDR3 DNA follows: TGCGCCAGCAGTGAGAGGGGACAGGGGGCCTCCGGGGAGCTGTTTTTT.

This chain links TRBV29-1 with TRBJ1-5; D ambiguous. From germline, CDR1 is SQVTM and CDR2 ANQGSEA. V was pared by 4 bases and J by 5 bases, with 12 bases between. The CDR3 runs to 13 residues. CDR3 protein: CSVVAGFDQPQHF. CDR3 in DNA: TGCAGCGTTGTAGCGGGTTTCGATCAGCCCCAGCATTTT.

The V gene is TRBV10-3, the J gene TRBJ2-5; D possibly corresponds to TRBD2 (6 bases). The CDR3 covers 13 residues. With 0 bases removed from V and 6 bases from J, the gap between germline ends came to 8 bases. Germline V gives CDR1 ENHRY, CDR2 SYGVKD. Here the CDR3 reads CAISESEGKTQYF. The CDR3 DNA follows: TGTGCCATCAGTGAGTCGGAGGGAAAGACCCAGTACTTC.

This clone was seen a single time. The rearrangement links TRBV10-3 to TRBJ1-4; the D gene is possibly TRBD1 (5 bases). This CDR3 is built from 14 residues. V dropped 3 bases and J dropped 7 bases, with 12 bases sitting between them. The germline gives CDR1 ENHRY, CDR2 SYGVKD. The CDR3 bases are TGTGCCATCAGTGACGGTGGGGCAGGTGAAAAACTGTTTTTT. Protein: CAISDGGAGEKLFF.

The rearrangement links TRBV19 to TRBJ1-5; perhaps TRBD1 as D (5 bases). The CDR3 has 17 residues. The germline CDR1 and CDR2 sequences are LNHDA and SQIVND (reference sequence). V shed 9 bases and J shed 1 base, with 22 bases lying between them. The CDR3 spells CASQGGEMSLSNQPQHF. The DNA for the CDR3 is TGTGCCAGCCAAGGAGGGGAGATGTCTTTGAGCAATCAGCCCCAGCATTTT.

J is TRBJ1-2 and V is TRBV19; a possible D gene is TRBD1 (5 bases). The CDR3 totals 15 residues. The ends were cut back, 4 bases at V and 4 bases at J, with 16 bases in the middle. Germline V gene lookup returns CDR1 LNHDA and CDR2 SQIVND (reference sequence). CDR3 loop: CASSTGTFSVYGYTF. In DNA, the CDR3 is TGTGCCAGTAGTACGGGGACTTTTTCGGTCTATGGCTACACCTTC.

The chain joins TRBV6-5 to TRBJ2-4; 15 bases agree with TRBD2. The germline V gene encodes CDR1 MNHEY and CDR2 SVGAGI. The CDR3 is 15 residues long. The trim removed 10 bases at V and 7 bases at J, leaving 8 bases unmatched. As DNA, the CDR3 is TGTGCCACCCGGACTAGCGGGGGGGCGAGGAACATTCAGTACTTC. Its protein is CATRTSGGARNIQYF.

This clone was picked up one time. V and J are TRBV14 and TRBJ1-1, with D tentatively TRBD1 (5 bases). Trimming left V 2 bases short and J 1 base short, with 11 bases between. Germline loops: CDR1 SGHDN, CDR2 FVKESK. This CDR3 comprises 15 residues. The CDR3 loop is CASSQTDKGNTEAFF. Here the CDR3 DNA reads TGTGCCAGCAGCCAAACGGACAAGGGGAACACTGAAGCTTTCTTT.

The chain uses TRBV28 and TRBJ1-5; the match to TRBD1 covers 7 bases. CDR1 MDHEN and CDR2 SYDVKM come from the germline V gene. The CDR3 loop spans 14 amino acids. V was pared by 4 bases and J by 3 bases, with 3 bases of the junction left unmatched. The DNA for the CDR3 is TGTGCCAGCAGTTCGGGACAGCTCAATCAGCCCCAGCATTTT. Translation: CASSSGQLNQPQHF.